This T cell receptor (beta chain) was identified in a study of shared clonotypes between healthy human individuals. Study as a whole: The donors, two women and a few men, were aged 18 to 49.

Samples underwent the assay at deep level. This table comes from immunoSEQ multiplex PCR, and its TCRdb copy is limited to in-frame clones, with some not included. This table holds about 2 million clones, 85% to 95% found once. V was trimmed by 7 bases and J by 0 bases, leaving 20 bases between them. The CDR3 consists of 16 residues. The germline V gene encodes CDR1 SGHDT and CDR2 YYEEEE. CD8 cells classed as naive were CD45RO-negative and positively selected for CCR7, excluding terminally differentiated effector memory CD45RA+ cells. Within Nashville, Tennessee resided all donors, each a Caucasian adult.

The chain is built from TRBV5-6 and TRBJ2-7; TRBD2 might be the D (5 bases). The receptor comes from a man aged 18 to 30 in good health. The sequenced sample consisted of naive CD8+ T cells sorted from blood. The CDR3 is CASQPGWSLDSYEQYF. Here the CDR3 DNA reads TGTGCCAGCCAGCCGGGGTGGAGTCTAGACTCCTACGAGCAGTACTTC. Filled out from reference TRBV5-6 and TRBJ2-7, the complete variable domain reads DAGVTQSPTHLIKTRGQQVTLRCSPKSGHDTVSWYQQALGQGPQFIFQYYEEEERQRGNFPDRFSGHQFPNYSSELNVNALLLGDSALYLCASQPGWSLDSYEQYFGPGTRLTVT.